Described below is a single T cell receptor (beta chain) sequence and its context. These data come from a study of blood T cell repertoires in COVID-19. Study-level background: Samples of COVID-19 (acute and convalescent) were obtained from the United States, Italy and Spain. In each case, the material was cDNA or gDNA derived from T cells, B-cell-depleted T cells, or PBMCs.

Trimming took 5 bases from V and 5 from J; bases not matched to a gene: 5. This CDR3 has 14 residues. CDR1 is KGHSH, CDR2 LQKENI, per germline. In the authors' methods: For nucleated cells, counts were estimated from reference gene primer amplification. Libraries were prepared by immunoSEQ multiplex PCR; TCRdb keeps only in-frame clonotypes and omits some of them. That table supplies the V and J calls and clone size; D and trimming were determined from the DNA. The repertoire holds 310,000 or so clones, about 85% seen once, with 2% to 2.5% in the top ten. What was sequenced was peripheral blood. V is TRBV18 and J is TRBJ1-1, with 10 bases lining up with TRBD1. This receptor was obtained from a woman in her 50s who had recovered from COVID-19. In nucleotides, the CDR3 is TGTGCCAGCTCAACGACAGGGGGCCGGACTGAAGCTTTCTTT. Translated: CASSTTGGRTEAFF.